This T cell receptor (beta chain) was identified during a study of cytomegalovirus exposure and HLA in healthy donors. Across the whole study: Early released data comprised 80 million to 100 million unique TCRs from HLA-typed donors.

The study ran its PCR with 60 Vbeta and 13 Jbeta primers. Profiling relied on immunoSEQ multiplex PCR, and the TCRdb table lists in-frame clones only, not all of them. The sample shows 130,000 to 150,000 clones, roughly three quarters of them seen only once. This CDR3 contains 15 residues. In germline, CDR1 is MGHRA, CDR2 YSYEKL. V shed 1 base, J shed 13 bases, and the junction held 6 bases outside the gene matches. Concerning this clone: The antigen is unknown.

Study-wide results and limits: Sequencing depth roughly uniform across donors was assumed in presence/absence analyses. At a 0.05 false discovery rate, a later analysis found around 15,000 TCR beta sequences to be associated with HLA alleles. Most TCR sequences showed up rarely, but some public TCRs showed up in many donors.

The chain uses TRBV4-1 and TRBJ1-6, with TRBD1 matching 11 bases. The TCR was taken from a male donor in good health and CMV-seronegative. The sequencing input was PBMCs. This chain's CDR3 is CASSQARDRGAPLHF. The CDR3 DNA reads TGCGCCAGCAGCCAAGCCCGGGACAGGGGGGCCCCCCTCCACTTT.